This TCR beta chain was observed in a study of blood T cells in healthy people across ages. This CDR3 region has 12 residues. Germline V gene lookup returns CDR1 SGHVS and CDR2 FQNEAQ. V was trimmed by 1 base and J by 7 bases, leaving 5 bases between them. PCR was performed a second time for 7 to 11 cycles using a sample-barcoded 5' primer and a J-beta primer mix. In TCRdb, the 5' RACE reads were re-called with MiXCR into one record per CDR3 protein. This table holds over a million distinct CDR3 sequences, around 55% found once. The sample comprised blood. The origin of this receptor is a man aged 18 to 35 in good health. This rearrangement joins TRBV7-8 to TRBJ1-5, with D unclear. The DNA for the CDR3 is TGTGCCAGCAGCTTAGACTGCCAGCCCCAGCATTTT. It translates to CASSLDCQPQHF. Variable domain in full (rest from reference TRBV7-8 and TRBJ1-5): GAGVSQSPRYKVAKRGQDVALRCDPISGHVSLFWYQQALGQGPEFLTYFQNEAQLDKSGLPSDRFFAERPEGSVSTLKIQRTQQEDSAVYLCASSLDCQPQHFGDGTRLSIL.